The 7 T cell receptor beta chains presented below share a single source sample, sequenced in a study of cytomegalovirus exposure and HLA in healthy donors. Both 60 Vbeta primers and 13 Jbeta primers went into the PCR. Measured with immunoSEQ multiplex PCR; TCRdb has only the in-frame clones, and not every one. Counted here are a few hundred thousand clones, 75% to 80% occurring once; the ten biggest clones make up 1.5% to 2%. Sequenced: PBMCs. The receptors here all came from a man aged 18 to 29 in good health and CMV-seronegative.

This clone came up a few times. The V and J genes are TRBV6-5 and TRBJ1-5; TRBD1 matches at 7 bases. J was trimmed by 4 bases and V by 6 bases; bases with no gene match: 3. Germline loops: CDR1 MNHEY, CDR2 SVGAGI. The CDR3 is made up of 13 amino acids. As DNA, the CDR3 is TGTGCCAGCAGACTCAGGGGGAATCAGCCCCAGCATTTT. Protein sequence: CASRLRGNQPQHF.

The V call is TRBV7-3, the J call TRBJ2-3, with TRBD2 matching over 8 bases. V trimming: 10 bases; J trimming: 0 bases; junction bases outside the gene matches: 6. Germline-derived CDR1 and CDR2 are SGHTA and FQGTGA. This CDR3 has 14 amino acids. Here the CDR3 DNA reads TGTGCCACCCGGGAGGGCGGGAGCACAGATACGCAGTATTTT. It specifies CATREGGSTDTQYF.

The J gene is TRBJ1-4, the V gene TRBV18; D possibly corresponds to TRBD1 (5 bases). Trimming shortened V by 3 bases and J by 5 bases, and 7 bases separated the two germline ends. This CDR3 spans 13 amino acids. Germline lookup yields CDR1 KGHSH and CDR2 LQKENI. This chain's CDR3 is CASSPRGNEKLFF. The CDR3 region has the DNA TGTGCCAGCTCACCGCGGGGGAATGAAAAACTGTTTTTT. The entire variable domain, with the rest obtained from reference TRBV18 and TRBJ1-4, is as follows: NAGVMQNPRHLVRRRGQEARLRCSPMKGHSHVYWYRQLPEEGLKFMVYLQKENIIDESGMPKERFSAEFPKEGPSILRIQQVVRGDSAAYFCASSPRGNEKLFFGSGTQLSVL.

The chain recombines TRBV2 with TRBJ2-7; 9 nucleotides match TRBD1. CDR1 SNHLY and CDR2 FYNNEI come from the germline V gene. The CDR3 length is 15 residues. The ends lost 5 bases at V and 3 bases at J; junction bases unmatched: 8. The CDR3 region is CASSPGTGLYYEQYF. For the CDR3, the DNA is TGTGCCAGCAGTCCCGGGACAGGGCTTTACTACGAGCAGTACTTC.

J is TRBJ1-2 and V is TRBV14; tentative D call: TRBD1 (5 bases). Trimming pared 0 bases from V and 5 bases from J, leaving 7 bases between. The CDR3 totals 13 residues. Germline lookup yields CDR1 SGHDN and CDR2 FVKESK. The CDR3 loop is CASSQDPGYGYTF. CDR3 DNA: TGTGCCAGCAGCCAAGACCCAGGGTATGGCTACACCTTC.

This chain uses TRBV7-9 with TRBJ2-6; 8 bases align to TRBD2. The CDR3 has 19 residues. J gave up 0 bases and V 4 bases, and 11 bases lay outside the gene matches. Germline V lookup: CDR1 SEHNR, CDR2 FQNEAQ (reference sequence). The CDR3 spells CASSSGGVLDLSGANVLTF. The CDR3, as DNA: TGTGCCAGCAGCTCCGGGGGGGTCTTAGACCTCTCTGGGGCCAACGTCCTGACTTTC.

This clone was counted between two and nine times. This chain joins TRBV7-3 and TRBJ2-3; D not resolved. The CDR3 contains 14 residues. The V and J ends lost 5 bases and 0 bases respectively, with 9 bases between them. Looked up from germline, CDR1 is SGHTA and CDR2 is FQGTGA. This chain's CDR3 is CASSPLGSTDTQYF. The CDR3 nucleotides read TGTGCCAGCAGCCCCCTTGGCAGCACAGATACGCAGTATTTT.